The sequence of this T cell receptor (beta chain) was determined in a study of blood T cell repertoires in COVID-19. About the research overall: COVID-19 samples, acute and convalescent, were from the United States, Italy and Spain. The analysed material was cDNA or gDNA that came from T cells, B-cell-depleted T cells, or PBMCs.

Per the original methods: Nucleated cell counts were estimated from reference gene primer amplification. The method was immunoSEQ multiplex PCR; TCRdb's version includes in-frame clones alone and lacks a portion of them. Clone size and the V and J calls come from that table; the DNA yielded D and trimming. The table records under 140,000 clones, 76% of them present only once. V gave up 7 bases and J gave up 2 bases; unmatched junction bases: 3. This CDR3 spans 14 amino acids. Germline CDR1 LNHDA, CDR2 SQIVND (reference sequence). The clonotype originates from an elderly woman with acute or convalescent COVID-19. This chain uses TRBV19 with TRBJ2-3; 10 bases fit TRBD1. Material for sequencing was peripheral blood. CDR3 protein: CASMGQGTTDTQYF. The CDR3 coding sequence is TGTGCCAGTATGGGACAGGGGACCACAGATACGCAGTATTTT.